Listed here is a single TCR beta chain. V was clipped by 3 bases and J by 1 base, with 13 bases between them. This CDR3 contains 16 residues. Germline V gene sequence: CDR1 SGHTA, CDR2 FQGTGA. This specimen comes from a study of radiotherapy plus CTLA-4 blockade in lung cancer. Assay used: immunoSEQ multiplex PCR; TCRdb lists only in-frame clones, some missing. Among under 65,000 clones listed, 60% to 80% were seen once. This sample comprised peripheral blood, obtained from a patient treated with radiotherapy plus ipilimumab. This clonotype originated in a human donor with non-small cell lung cancer whose response to radiotherapy plus ipilimumab could not be evaluated. The chain carries TRBV7-3 and TRBJ2-1; tentative D call: TRBD2 (6 bases). As DNA, the CDR3 is TGTGCCAGCAGCTTCTTTTCTGGAGGGTCCTACAATGAGCAGTTCTTC. This encodes CASSFFSGGSYNEQFF.